This note documents a single TCR beta chain sequence. Its antigen is unidentified. This specimen belongs to a study of neoadjuvant nivolumab and ipilimumab in lung cancer. Across the study: The combination arm added day-1 ipilimumab 1 mg/kg to nivolumab 3 mg/kg on days 1, 15, 29.

The study, taken as a whole, reports: From pretherapy to surgery, tumor richness and clonality rose with dual therapy. TCR richness and clonality were higher in tumors than adjacent uninvolved lung.

The method was immunoSEQ multiplex PCR; TCRdb's version includes in-frame clones alone and lacks a portion of them. The table records about 18,000 clones, around 79% of them present only once. CDR3 length: 16 amino acids. Germline CDR1 is SEHNR and CDR2 is FQNEAQ (reference sequence). The ends lost 2 bases at V and 3 bases at J; junction bases unmatched: 8. Sample: tumor tissue, taken after neoadjuvant nivolumab, alone or with ipilimumab, at or shortly before surgery. The chain has TRBV7-9 and TRBJ1-2; the match to TRBD1 covers 8 bases. This receptor was identified in an adult with non-small cell lung cancer. This CDR3 is CASSLQGAERDYGYTF. The CDR3 DNA reads TGTGCCAGCAGCTTACAGGGGGCCGAGAGAGACTATGGCTACACCTTC.